The T cell receptor beta chain under discussion was sequenced for a study of blood T cell repertoires in COVID-19. Whole-study context: T cells, B-cell-depleted T cells, or PBMCs provided the cDNA or gDNA that served as material.

Measured with immunoSEQ multiplex PCR; TCRdb has only the in-frame clones, and not every one. The sample has approximately 200,000 clones, roughly 88% seen once. CDR1 is SGDLS, CDR2 YYNGEE, per germline. Trimming cost V 3 bases and J 7 bases, with 22 bases left between them. This CDR3 is 16 amino acids long. The specimen was peripheral blood. This TCR was sampled from a young woman with acute or convalescent COVID-19. The gene calls are TRBV9 and TRBJ2-5, with D perhaps TRBD1 (6 bases). CDR3 region: CASSAGTGFSLGTQYF. Here the CDR3 DNA reads TGTGCCAGCAGCGCGGGAACAGGGTTTTCCTTGGGGACCCAGTACTTC.